This T cell receptor beta chain was recorded in a study of T cell changes during pregnancy in multiple sclerosis. The CDR3 has 14 amino acids. V was cut by 5 bases and J by 3 bases, with 11 bases left in between. CDR1 is SGHVS and CDR2 is FQNEAQ in the germline V gene. Measured with immunoSEQ multiplex PCR; TCRdb has only the in-frame clones, and not every one. Of more than 85,000 clones listed, about 94% are singletons. The rearrangement links TRBV7-8 to TRBJ2-1, with a possible D match to TRBD1 (5 bases). This TCR was sampled from a female donor with multiple sclerosis, enrolled in a pregnancy study. The sequences come from peripheral blood, collected before pregnancy. The CDR3 protein is CASSPPDSYNEQFF. CDR3 DNA sequence: TGTGCCAGCAGCCCGCCCGACAGCTACAATGAGCAGTTCTTC.